This is a list of T cell receptor beta chains from one sample in a study of OX40 agonist ivuxolimab in advanced cancers. Sequencing was performed with immunoSEQ multiplex PCR; in TCRdb, only in-frame clones are kept and a portion is missing. The sample lists some 50,000 clones, around 81% occurring once. Sequences were derived from CD4+ or CD8+ T cells sorted from blood, sampled in a trial of the OX40 agonist ivuxolimab. Receptor source: an adult with an advanced solid tumor such as melanoma, head and neck, liver or kidney cancer. CDR3s include the opening cysteine and the closing phenylalanine or tryptophan. The D gene is left open where the match is weak. Rows give clone size only sometimes, using once, few, many, or a class for an expanded clone.

v_gene: TRBV9
len: 14
abundance: .
j_gene: TRBJ1-1
d_gene: .
CDR3aa: CASSLGPMNTEAFF
CDR3nt: TGTGCCAGCAGTTTAGGGCCTATGAACACTGAAGCTTTCTTT

v_gene: TRBV19
len: 14
abundance: .
j_gene: TRBJ2-1
d_gene: .
CDR3aa: CATSGTSGFNEQFF
CDR3nt: TGTGCCACATCCGGGACTTCGGGATTTAATGAGCAGTTCTTC

v_gene: TRBV4-2
len: 12
abundance: few
j_gene: TRBJ1-1
d_gene: .
CDR3aa: CASSRLNTEAFF
CDR3nt: TGTGCCAGCAGCCGCCTGAACACTGAAGCTTTCTTT

v_gene: TRBV19
len: 15
abundance: .
j_gene: TRBJ2-2
d_gene: TRBD2
CDR3aa: CASSLQREDTGELFF
CDR3nt: TGTGCCAGTAGTCTCCAGCGGGAGGACACCGGGGAGCTGTTTTTT

v_gene: TRBV5-6
len: 15
abundance: .
j_gene: TRBJ1-2
d_gene: .
CDR3aa: CASSLQEGRAYGYTF
CDR3nt: TGTGCCAGCAGCTTGCAAGAGGGGAGGGCCTATGGCTACACCTTC

v_gene: TRBV2
len: 13
abundance: .
j_gene: TRBJ1-1
d_gene: .
CDR3aa: CASSEAGRGEAFF
CDR3nt: TGTGCCAGCAGTGAAGCTGGTAGGGGAGAAGCTTTCTTT

v_gene: TRBV4-3
len: 12
abundance: once
j_gene: TRBJ2-3
d_gene: .
CDR3aa: CASSQDLRTQYF
CDR3nt: TGCGCCAGCAGCCAAGATCTTAGGACGCAGTATTTT

v_gene: TRBV29-1
len: 13
abundance: .
j_gene: TRBJ2-7
d_gene: .
CDR3aa: CSVVKSSSYEQYF
CDR3nt: TGCAGCGTTGTGAAAAGCAGCTCCTACGAGCAGTACTTC

v_gene: TRBV2
len: 14
abundance: .
j_gene: TRBJ2-2
d_gene: .
CDR3aa: CASSEIANTGELFF
CDR3nt: TGTGCCAGCAGTGAAATAGCTAACACCGGGGAGCTGTTTTTT

v_gene: TRBV15
len: 16
abundance: .
j_gene: TRBJ1-5
d_gene: .
CDR3aa: CATREDEVGRNQPQHF
CDR3nt: TGTGCCACCAGAGAGGATGAGGTAGGGAGAAATCAGCCCCAGCATTTT

v_gene: TRBV7-8
len: 15
abundance: .
j_gene: TRBJ1-2
d_gene: .
CDR3aa: CASSLAGLGNYGYTF
CDR3nt: TGTGCCAGCAGCTTAGCGGGGTTAGGGAACTATGGCTACACCTTC

v_gene: TRBV6-1
len: 12
abundance: .
j_gene: TRBJ1-1
d_gene: .
CDR3aa: CVHGGGYTEAFF
CDR3nt: TGTGTTCACGGGGGCGGGTACACTGAAGCTTTCTTT

v_gene: TRBV27
len: 14
abundance: .
j_gene: TRBJ1-6
d_gene: .
CDR3aa: CASSLQAGNSPLHF
CDR3nt: TGTGCCAGCAGTTTGCAGGCTGGTAATTCACCCCTCCACTTT

v_gene: TRBV6-1
len: 14
abundance: .
j_gene: TRBJ1-5
d_gene: .
CDR3aa: CASSEETPLQPQHF
CDR3nt: TGTGCCAGCAGTGAAGAGACGCCCTTGCAGCCCCAGCATTTT

v_gene: TRBV4-1
len: 17
abundance: once
j_gene: TRBJ2-3
d_gene: .
CDR3aa: CASSRLPQEISTDTQYF
CDR3nt: TGCGCCAGCAGCCGCTTACCTCAAGAGATTTCCACAGATACGCAGTATTTT

v_gene: TRBV29-1
len: 13
abundance: .
j_gene: TRBJ2-1
d_gene: .
CDR3aa: CSVEDQNIDEQFF
CDR3nt: TGCAGCGTTGAAGATCAAAATATAGATGAGCAGTTCTTC

v_gene: TRBV9
len: 11
abundance: few
j_gene: TRBJ2-1
d_gene: .
CDR3aa: CASSGRGEQFF
CDR3nt: TGTGCCAGCAGCGGTAGGGGTGAGCAGTTCTTC

v_gene: TRBV27
len: 13
abundance: .
j_gene: TRBJ2-1
d_gene: TRBD2
CDR3aa: CASTSGGSNEQFF
CDR3nt: TGTGCCAGCACGTCGGGCGGGAGCAATGAGCAGTTCTTC

v_gene: TRBV5-6
len: 14
abundance: .
j_gene: TRBJ1-1
d_gene: TRBD1
CDR3aa: CASSSGQANTEAFF
CDR3nt: TGTGCCAGCAGCTCGGGACAGGCGAATACTGAAGCTTTCTTT

v_gene: TRBV28
len: 17
abundance: .
j_gene: TRBJ2-6
d_gene: .
CDR3aa: CASRRLDGDSGANVLTF
CDR3nt: TGTGCCAGCAGGCGACTCGACGGGGACTCTGGGGCCAACGTCCTGACTTTC

v_gene: TRBV7-2
len: 14
abundance: once
j_gene: TRBJ2-7
d_gene: TRBD2
CDR3aa: CASSYGTSGYEQYF
CDR3nt: TGTGCCAGCAGCTACGGGACTAGCGGTTACGAGCAGTACTTC

v_gene: TRBV4-2
len: 15
abundance: .
j_gene: TRBJ2-2
d_gene: .
CDR3aa: CASSQEESSTGELFF
CDR3nt: TGTGCCAGCAGCCAAGAGGAGAGCTCAACCGGGGAGCTGTTTTTT

v_gene: TRBV4-1
len: 16
abundance: once
j_gene: TRBJ1-5
d_gene: TRBD1
CDR3aa: CASSQGGTGGGQPQHF
CDR3nt: TGCGCCAGCAGCCAAGGGGGGACAGGGGGCGGACAGCCCCAGCATTTT

v_gene: TRBV4-3
len: 15
abundance: .
j_gene: TRBJ2-1
d_gene: TRBD2
CDR3aa: CASSQGLAGVNEQFF
CDR3nt: TGCGCCAGCAGCCAGGGACTAGCGGGAGTCAATGAGCAGTTCTTC

v_gene: TRBV9
len: 14
abundance: .
j_gene: TRBJ2-1
d_gene: TRBD1
CDR3aa: CASSLVQGYNEQFF
CDR3nt: TGTGCCAGCAGCCTAGTACAGGGGTACAATGAGCAGTTCTTC

v_gene: TRBV27
len: 15
abundance: .
j_gene: TRBJ2-7
d_gene: TRBD2
CDR3aa: CASSPSGLAGAEQYF
CDR3nt: TGTGCCAGCAGTCCTTCGGGACTAGCGGGAGCCGAGCAGTACTTC

v_gene: TRBV5-6
len: 14
abundance: .
j_gene: TRBJ1-1
d_gene: .
CDR3aa: CASSLGGLHTEAFF
CDR3nt: TGTGCCAGCAGCTTGGGGGGTTTGCACACTGAAGCTTTCTTT

v_gene: TRBV19
len: 15
abundance: .
j_gene: TRBJ2-1
d_gene: .
CDR3aa: CASSSIPEGLVQQFF
CDR3nt: TGTGCCAGTAGCTCGATCCCAGAGGGGTTAGTCCAGCAGTTCTTC

v_gene: TRBV4-1
len: 15
abundance: .
j_gene: TRBJ2-1
d_gene: .
CDR3aa: CASSQEPNSYNEQFF
CDR3nt: TGCGCCAGCAGCCAAGAACCGAACTCCTACAATGAGCAGTTCTTC

v_gene: TRBV28
len: 16
abundance: .
j_gene: TRBJ1-1
d_gene: TRBD1
CDR3aa: CASRTKPGQGDTEAFF
CDR3nt: TGTGCCAGCAGGACTAAACCGGGACAGGGTGACACTGAAGCTTTCTTT

v_gene: TRBV5-1
len: 17
abundance: .
j_gene: TRBJ1-1
d_gene: TRBD1
CDR3aa: CASSLEGQGALGTEAFF
CDR3nt: TGCGCCAGCAGCTTGGAGGGACAGGGGGCGCTTGGCACTGAAGCTTTCTTT

v_gene: TRBV13
len: 16
abundance: medium-sized
j_gene: TRBJ1-3
d_gene: .
CDR3aa: CASSSDTGTGGNTIYF
CDR3nt: TGTGCCAGCAGCTCCGACACAGGGACGGGAGGAAACACCATATATTTT

v_gene: TRBV29-1
len: 12
abundance: .
j_gene: TRBJ1-2
d_gene: .
CDR3aa: CSVVGTFYGYTF
CDR3nt: TGCAGCGTTGTGGGCACTTTCTATGGCTACACCTTC

v_gene: TRBV7-6
len: 13
abundance: .
j_gene: TRBJ2-3
d_gene: .
CDR3aa: CASSLEITDTQYF
CDR3nt: TGTGCCAGCAGCTTAGAGATTACAGATACGCAGTATTTT

v_gene: TRBV6-1
len: 15
abundance: .
j_gene: TRBJ2-5
d_gene: .
CDR3aa: CASSDIAGAGETQYF
CDR3nt: TGTGCCAGCAGTGATATCGCGGGGGCGGGGGAGACCCAGTACTTC

v_gene: TRBV7-8
len: 14
abundance: .
j_gene: TRBJ2-3
d_gene: .
CDR3aa: CASSFEFPTDTQYF
CDR3nt: TGTGCCAGCAGCTTTGAGTTTCCCACAGATACGCAGTATTTT

v_gene: TRBV5-5
len: 15
abundance: .
j_gene: TRBJ1-5
d_gene: .
CDR3aa: CASSSLLQGNQPQHF
CDR3nt: TGTGCCAGCAGCTCTTTATTACAGGGCAATCAGCCCCAGCATTTT

v_gene: TRBV7-2
len: 18
abundance: .
j_gene: TRBJ2-3
d_gene: TRBD2
CDR3aa: CASSLGLSGTGATDTQYF
CDR3nt: TGTGCCAGCAGCTTAGGATTAAGCGGGACGGGTGCCACAGATACGCAGTATTTT

v_gene: TRBV27
len: 15
abundance: .
j_gene: TRBJ2-1
d_gene: TRBD2
CDR3aa: CASSLRAGGSNEQFF
CDR3nt: TGTGCCAGCAGTTTAAGAGCGGGGGGGAGCAATGAGCAGTTCTTC

v_gene: TRBV6-5
len: 13
abundance: .
j_gene: TRBJ1-1
d_gene: .
CDR3aa: CASSYRAYTEAFF
CDR3nt: TGTGCCAGCAGTTACAGGGCGTACACTGAAGCTTTCTTT

v_gene: TRBV28
len: 13
abundance: .
j_gene: TRBJ1-1
d_gene: .
CDR3aa: CASSLYVLGEAFF
CDR3nt: TGTGCCAGCAGTTTATATGTTTTAGGTGAAGCTTTCTTT

v_gene: TRBV28
len: 14
abundance: .
j_gene: TRBJ2-5
d_gene: TRBD2
CDR3aa: CASTIRGGSETQYF
CDR3nt: TGTGCCAGCACAATACGGGGGGGGTCAGAGACCCAGTACTTC

v_gene: TRBV6-5
len: 14
abundance: .
j_gene: TRBJ2-4
d_gene: .
CDR3aa: CASSNTGSENIQYF
CDR3nt: TGTGCCAGTTCGAACACAGGGTCGGAAAACATTCAGTACTTC

v_gene: TRBV4-1
len: 14
abundance: .
j_gene: TRBJ1-1
d_gene: TRBD1
CDR3aa: CASSQGQGGTEAFF
CDR3nt: TGCGCCAGCAGCCAAGGACAGGGCGGCACTGAAGCTTTCTTT

v_gene: TRBV6-5
len: 10
abundance: .
j_gene: TRBJ1-1
d_gene: .
CDR3aa: CASEYGEAFF
CDR3nt: TGTGCCTCAGAGTACGGTGAAGCTTTCTTT

v_gene: TRBV6-4
len: 17
abundance: .
j_gene: TRBJ1-1
d_gene: .
CDR3aa: CASSDEAGGGYGTEAFF
CDR3nt: TGTGCCAGCAGTGATGAGGCGGGAGGCGGGTATGGCACTGAAGCTTTCTTT

v_gene: TRBV2
len: 13
abundance: .
j_gene: TRBJ1-3
d_gene: .
CDR3aa: CAGGPAYGNTIYF
CDR3nt: TGTGCCGGAGGCCCAGCTTATGGAAACACCATATATTTT

v_gene: TRBV5-6
len: 14
abundance: .
j_gene: TRBJ2-1
d_gene: TRBD2
CDR3aa: CASSWSGRVGEQFF
CDR3nt: TGTGCCAGCAGCTGGAGCGGGAGGGTTGGTGAGCAGTTCTTC

v_gene: TRBV14
len: 15
abundance: .
j_gene: TRBJ1-2
d_gene: .
CDR3aa: CASSQDIGGAYGYTF
CDR3nt: TGTGCCAGCAGCCAAGATATAGGTGGGGCCTATGGCTACACCTTC

v_gene: TRBV6-5
len: 14
abundance: once
j_gene: TRBJ2-6
d_gene: .
CDR3aa: CASSPAAGANVLTF
CDR3nt: TGTGCCAGCAGTCCGGCTGCTGGGGCCAACGTCCTGACTTTC

v_gene: TRBV7-8
len: 14
abundance: .
j_gene: TRBJ2-7
d_gene: .
CDR3aa: CASSLVVGPYEQYF
CDR3nt: TGTGCCAGCAGCCTCGTGGTAGGCCCCTACGAGCAGTACTTC

v_gene: TRBV6-1
len: 14
abundance: .
j_gene: TRBJ2-3
d_gene: .
CDR3aa: CASSQGIGPDTQYF
CDR3nt: TGTGCCAGCAGTCAGGGGATCGGTCCAGATACGCAGTATTTT

v_gene: TRBV7-9
len: 11
abundance: .
j_gene: TRBJ2-5
d_gene: .
CDR3aa: CASSSQETQYF
CDR3nt: TGTGCCAGCAGCTCCCAGGAGACCCAGTACTTC

v_gene: TRBV27
len: 17
abundance: .
j_gene: TRBJ2-7
d_gene: TRBD2
CDR3aa: CASGKGGLAGGSYEQYF
CDR3nt: TGTGCCAGCGGAAAAGGTGGACTAGCGGGGGGCTCCTACGAGCAGTACTTC

v_gene: TRBV5-4
len: 15
abundance: .
j_gene: TRBJ1-2
d_gene: .
CDR3aa: CASSSVGGALYGYTF
CDR3nt: TGTGCCAGCAGCTCGGTGGGAGGCGCTCTCTATGGCTACACCTTC

v_gene: TRBV7-9
len: 14
abundance: .
j_gene: TRBJ2-1
d_gene: .
CDR3aa: CASSPVASHNEQFF
CDR3nt: TGTGCCAGCAGCCCCGTTGCTTCGCACAATGAGCAGTTCTTC

v_gene: TRBV6-1
len: 16
abundance: .
j_gene: TRBJ1-1
d_gene: .
CDR3aa: CASSEAWQLGNTEAFF
CDR3nt: TGTGCCAGCAGTGAAGCCTGGCAGTTGGGTAACACTGAAGCTTTCTTT

v_gene: TRBV4-1
len: 14
abundance: once
j_gene: TRBJ1-2
d_gene: .
CDR3aa: CASSQETADYGYTF
CDR3nt: TGCGCCAGCAGCCAAGAGACGGCGGACTATGGCTACACCTTC

v_gene: TRBV6-5
len: 12
abundance: .
j_gene: TRBJ2-7
d_gene: .
CDR3aa: CASRGVYYEQYF
CDR3nt: TGTGCCAGCAGAGGAGTTTACTACGAGCAGTACTTC

v_gene: TRBV9
len: 12
abundance: .
j_gene: TRBJ2-1
d_gene: .
CDR3aa: CASSVGSGEQFF
CDR3nt: TGTGCCAGCAGCGTAGGAAGCGGTGAGCAGTTCTTC